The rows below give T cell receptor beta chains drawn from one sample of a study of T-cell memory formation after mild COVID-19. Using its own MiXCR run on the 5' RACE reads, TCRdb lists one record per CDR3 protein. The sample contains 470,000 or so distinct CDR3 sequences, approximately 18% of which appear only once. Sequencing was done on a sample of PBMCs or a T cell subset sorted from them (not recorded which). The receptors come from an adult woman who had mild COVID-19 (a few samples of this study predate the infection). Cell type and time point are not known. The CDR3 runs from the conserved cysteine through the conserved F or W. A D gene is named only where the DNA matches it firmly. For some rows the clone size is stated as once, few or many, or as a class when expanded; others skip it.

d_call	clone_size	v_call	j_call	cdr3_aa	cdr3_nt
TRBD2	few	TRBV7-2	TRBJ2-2	CASSLFQRGGQVAGELFF	TGTGCCAGCAGCTTGTTCCAGCGGGGGGGCCAGGTGGCCGGGGAGCTGTTTTTT
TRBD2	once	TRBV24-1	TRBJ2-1	CATEGETSPNEQFF	TGTGCCACCGAAGGGGAGACTAGCCCGAATGAGCAGTTCTTC
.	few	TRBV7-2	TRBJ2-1	CASSSWGSYNEQFF	TGTGCCAGCAGCTCATGGGGGAGCTACAATGAGCAGTTCTTC
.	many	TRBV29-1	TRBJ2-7	CSVEAQGGTYEQYF	TGCAGCGTTGAGGCACAGGGAGGGACTTACGAGCAGTACTTC
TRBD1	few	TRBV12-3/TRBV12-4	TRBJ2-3	CASSSGTAPTDTQYF	TGTGCCAGCAGTTCCGGGACAGCCCCCACAGATACGCAGTATTTT
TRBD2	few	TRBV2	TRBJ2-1	CASSEAAGTGGNEQFF	TGTGCCAGCAGTGAAGCGGCGGGAACGGGGGGAAATGAGCAGTTCTTC
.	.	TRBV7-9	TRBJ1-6	CASSLAPGRGNSPLHF	TGTGCCAGCAGCTTAGCGCCAGGGAGGGGGAATTCACCCCTCCACTTT
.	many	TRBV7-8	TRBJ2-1	CASSLAAPEQFF	TGTGCCAGCAGCTTAGCAGCGCCTGAGCAGTTCTTC
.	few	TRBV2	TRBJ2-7	CASSGLSHWSSYEQYF	TGTGCCAGCAGTGGATTGAGTCACTGGAGCTCCTACGAGCAGTACTTC
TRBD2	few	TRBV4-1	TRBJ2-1	CASSQERGGYDEQFF	TGCGCCAGCAGCCAAGAACGCGGGGGGTATGATGAGCAGTTCTTC
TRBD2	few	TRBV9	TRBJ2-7	CASSSEIAGGYEQYF	TGTGCCAGCAGCAGCGAAATAGCGGGGGGGTACGAGCAGTACTTC
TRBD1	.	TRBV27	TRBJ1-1	CASKGAGGGTEAFF	TGTGCCAGCAAGGGGGCGGGCGGCGGCACTGAAGCTTTCTTT
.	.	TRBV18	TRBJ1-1	CASSQSWTEAFF	TGTGCCAGCTCACAGTCGTGGACTGAAGCTTTCTTT
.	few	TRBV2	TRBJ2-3	CASSGPRNTQYF	TGTGCCAGCAGTGGCCCCAGGAATACGCAGTATTTT
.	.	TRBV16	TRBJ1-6	CASSLRSPYNSPLHF	TGTGCCAGCAGCCTGAGGTCGCCCTATAATTCACCCCTCCACTTT
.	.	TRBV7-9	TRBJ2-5	CASSLAGTLETQYF	TGTGCCAGCAGCTTAGCGGGAACTCTCGAGACCCAGTACTTC
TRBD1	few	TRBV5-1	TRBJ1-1	CASSLFGTGNTEAFF	TGCGCCAGCAGCTTGTTTGGGACAGGGAACACTGAAGCTTTCTTT
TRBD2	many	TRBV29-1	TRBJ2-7	CSVESGGPPYEQYF	TGCAGCGTTGAATCGGGGGGGCCCCCCTACGAGCAGTACTTC
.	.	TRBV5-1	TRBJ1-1	CASSSGINTEAFF	TGCGCCAGCAGCTCCGGGATCAACACTGAAGCTTTCTTT
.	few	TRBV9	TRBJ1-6	CASSVGQGGNSPLHF	TGTGCCAGCAGCGTAGGGCAGGGAGGGAATTCACCCCTCCACTTT
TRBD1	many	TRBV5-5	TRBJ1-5	CASSLAGGHQPQHF	TGTGCCAGCAGCTTGGCAGGGGGCCATCAGCCCCAGCATTTT
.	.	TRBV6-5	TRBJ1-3	CASSYRDGSGNTIYF	TGTGCCAGCAGTTACCGGGACGGCTCTGGAAACACCATATATTTT
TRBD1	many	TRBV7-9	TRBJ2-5	CASSSDRGSVGETQYF	TGTGCCAGCAGCTCGGACAGGGGGAGCGTAGGAGAGACCCAGTACTTC
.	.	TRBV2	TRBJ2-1	CASRQTASSYNEQFF	TGTGCCAGCAGACAGACGGCGAGCTCCTACAATGAGCAGTTCTTC
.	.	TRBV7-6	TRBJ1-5	CASSGAEHQPQHF	TGTGCCAGCAGTGGGGCAGAACATCAGCCCCAGCATTTT
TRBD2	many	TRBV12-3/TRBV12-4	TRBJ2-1	CASSFGLAGGPLNEQFF	TGTGCCAGCAGTTTTGGCCTAGCGGGAGGGCCGCTTAATGAGCAGTTCTTC
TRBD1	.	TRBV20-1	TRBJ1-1	CSARVDRVWNTEAFF	TGCAGTGCTAGAGTGGACAGGGTATGGAACACTGAAGCTTTCTTT
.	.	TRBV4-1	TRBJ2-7	CASSQGGGTYEQYF	TGCGCCAGCAGCCAAGGTGGCGGGACCTACGAGCAGTACTTC
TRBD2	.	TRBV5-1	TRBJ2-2	CASSPTSGVLTGELFF	TGCGCCAGCAGTCCCACTAGCGGGGTCCTCACCGGGGAGCTGTTTTTT
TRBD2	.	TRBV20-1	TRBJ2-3	CSARALLAGGPTDTQYF	TGCAGTGCTAGAGCCCTGCTAGCGGGGGGTCCCACAGATACGCAGTATTTT
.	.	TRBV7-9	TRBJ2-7	CASSQGGGGSYEQYF	TGTGCCAGCAGCCAGGGGGGCGGGGGATCCTACGAGCAGTACTTC
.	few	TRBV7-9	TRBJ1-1	CASSFVWGNTEAFF	TGTGCCAGCAGCTTTGTTTGGGGAAACACTGAAGCTTTCTTT
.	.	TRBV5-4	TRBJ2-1	CASTRAPYNEQFF	TGTGCCAGCACCAGGGCCCCTTACAATGAGCAGTTCTTC
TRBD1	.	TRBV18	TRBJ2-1	CASSPRDRPNEQFF	TGTGCCAGCTCACCGAGGGACAGGCCGAATGAGCAGTTCTTC
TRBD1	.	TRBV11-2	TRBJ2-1	CASSLRTGTGDEQFF	TGTGCCAGCAGCTTAAGGACAGGGACAGGGGATGAGCAGTTCTTC
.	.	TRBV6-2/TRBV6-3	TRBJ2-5	CASSYSLSGRDRETQYF	TGTGCCAGCAGTTATAGTCTTAGCGGCAGGGATCGGGAGACCCAGTACTTC
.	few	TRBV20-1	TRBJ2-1	CSASPDLPSEQFF	TGCAGTGCTAGTCCCGACCTCCCCTCTGAGCAGTTCTTC
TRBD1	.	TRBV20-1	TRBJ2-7	CSARKGQSPYEQYF	TGCAGTGCTAGGAAGGGACAGTCTCCCTACGAGCAGTACTTC
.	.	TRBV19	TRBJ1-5	CASSRGVSNQPQHF	TGTGCCAGTAGTCGGGGAGTAAGCAATCAGCCCCAGCATTTT
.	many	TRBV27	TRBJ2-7	CASSGAYEQYF	TGTGCCAGCAGTGGGGCCTACGAGCAGTACTTC
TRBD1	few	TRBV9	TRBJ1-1	CASSAGGMGNTEAFF	TGTGCCAGCAGCGCAGGGGGCATGGGAAACACTGAAGCTTTCTTT
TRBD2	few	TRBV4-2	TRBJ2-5	CASSPRTSGRAGETQYF	TGTGCCAGCAGCCCAAGGACTAGCGGGAGGGCCGGAGAGACCCAGTACTTC
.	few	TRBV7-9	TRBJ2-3	CASSLDGVPSTDTQYF	TGTGCCAGCAGCTTAGACGGCGTCCCTAGCACAGATACGCAGTATTTT
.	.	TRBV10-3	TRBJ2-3	CAISAAGASTDTQYF	TGTGCCATCAGTGCGGCGGGGGCGAGCACAGATACGCAGTATTTT
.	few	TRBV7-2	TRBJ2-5	CASSLGMQETQYF	TGTGCCAGCAGCTTAGGGATGCAAGAGACCCAGTACTTC
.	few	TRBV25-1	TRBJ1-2	CASRGPPDLYGYTF	TGTGCCAGCAGAGGACCGCCGGATCTCTATGGCTACACCTTC